The 9 T cell receptor beta chains below all came from one sample that was sequenced in a study of response to subunit inactivated influenza vaccine. TCRdb reanalysed the RT-PCR reads using MiXCR and keeps one entry per CDR3 protein. The data show under 800,000 distinct CDR3 sequences, about 15% seen once. The material was PBMCs from blood, obtained 14 to 15 days before vaccination. The receptors here all came from a man aged 45-60 years who received an inactivated influenza vaccine.

The chain's CDR3 is CSARVSVTGELFF. The CDR3 DNA reads as TGCAGTGCTAGAGTTAGCGTCACCGGGGAGCTGTTTTTT. The V call is TRBV20-1, the J call TRBJ2-2; D is perhaps TRBD2 (5 bases). Germline V gives CDR1 DFQATT, CDR2 SNEGSKA (reference sequence). The CDR3 has 13 amino acids. V shed 1 base and J shed 4 bases, with 7 bases lying between them.

This clonotype was counted only a few times. The J gene is TRBJ1-3, the V gene TRBV12-3 or TRBV12-4, with D maybe TRBD1 (6 bases). The CDR3 is made up of 16 amino acids. V dropped 8 bases and J dropped 4 bases, with 21 bases sitting between them. The CDR3: CASDDAMGALGNTIYF. As DNA, the CDR3 is TGTGCCAGCGATGACGCTATGGGGGCACTCGGAAACACCATATATTTT.

The count of this clonotype is one. In DNA, the CDR3 is TGTGCCACCAGCAGAGAGGGGGGAGGCTACGAGCAGTACTTC. The encoded protein is CATSREGGGYEQYF. V is TRBV15 and J is TRBJ2-7; weak D call: TRBD2 (6 bases). In germline, CDR1 is LNHNV, CDR2 YYDKDF (reference sequence). The germline V and J ends were trimmed by 0 bases and 3 bases, with 9 bases remaining between them. The CDR3 runs to 14 residues.

V gene TRBV14 combines with J gene TRBJ2-6; TRBD1 might be the D (5 bases). V lost 1 base, J lost 4 bases, and 14 bases lay in between. This CDR3 region has 17 residues. Germline V gene data show CDR1 as SGHDN and CDR2 as FVKESK. The CDR3 bases are TGTGCCAGCAGCCAAGTGGCCCCAGGGCCCGGGGCCAACGTCCTGACTTTC. Residues: CASSQVAPGPGANVLTF.

In this sample, this clonotype turned up many times. The chain employs TRBV29-1 and TRBJ2-5; D may be TRBD2 (5 bases). Germline values: CDR1 SQVTM, CDR2 ANQGSEA. Deletions cut 1 base from V and 9 bases from J, with 12 bases between. CDR3 length: 12 amino acids. CDR3 amino acids: CSVEVLASSQYF. CDR3 DNA sequence: TGCAGCGTTGAAGTCCTAGCTTCTTCCCAGTACTTC.

The genes are TRBV30 and TRBJ2-5; weak D call: TRBD2 (5 bases). Trimming took off 4 bases at V and 2 bases at J, with 14 bases between the two ends. The CDR3 sequence is 14 residues long. Germline V gene sequence: CDR1 GTSNPN, CDR2 SVGIG (reference sequence). DNA of the CDR3: TGTGCCTGGAATCGGGGATTAGGTCAAGAGACCCAGTACTTC. This translates into CAWNRGLGQETQYF.

The CDR3 sequence: CASSGRENTEAFF. The DNA of the CDR3 is TGCGCCAGCAGCGGGCGGGAGAACACTGAAGCTTTCTTT. The chain combines TRBV4-1 with TRBJ1-1; D call uncertain. The CDR3 covers 13 residues. Looked up from germline, CDR1 is MGHRA and CDR2 is YSYEKL. V gave up 5 bases and J gave up 1 base, with 8 bases separating them.

This clonotype was recorded a few times. The chain is built from TRBV4-1 and TRBJ2-1, with 7 bases lining up with TRBD1. The CDR3 totals 15 residues. CDR1 is MGHRA, CDR2 YSYEKL, per germline. V lost 4 bases to trimming and J lost 10 bases; unmatched junction nucleotides: 13. CDR3 sequence (DNA): TGCGCCAGCAGCCGTATTTTTGACAGGGAGCGGGAGCAGTTCTTC. This gives the protein CASSRIFDREREQFF.

Many counts were recorded for this clonotype. The chain couples TRBV4-1 to TRBJ2-3; 7 bases map to TRBD1. The CDR3 has 18 residues. V lost 3 bases to trimming and J lost 1 base; unmatched junction nucleotides: 13. Germline lookup yields CDR1 MGHRA and CDR2 YSYEKL. The CDR3 reads CASSHPDRVGSRTDTQYF. In DNA, the CDR3 is TGCGCCAGCAGCCACCCTGACAGGGTCGGGTCGCGCACAGATACGCAGTATTTT.